This T cell receptor (beta chain) was retrieved from a study of T cells after yellow fever vaccination. Broader study findings: Abundant clonotypes from the bulk population could contaminate FACS-sorted repertoires.

V trimming: 5 bases; J trimming: 2 bases; junction bases outside the gene matches: 4. In germline, CDR1 is SGHTA, CDR2 FQGNSA. This CDR3 contains 15 residues. This clonotype has more than one count but fewer than ten. Its target is not known. TCRdb called the 5' RACE reads again in MiXCR, with one record for every CDR3 protein. Altogether just under 600,000 distinct CDR3 sequences are present, roughly 13% being singletons, with the ten largest covering about 14%. The sequences come from PBMCs, collected on the day of the yellow fever booster vaccination. The rearrangement joins TRBV7-2 to TRBJ2-2; TRBD2 aligns across 8 bases. This receptor was taken from a man younger than 40 who received the YFV17D yellow fever vaccine. CDR3 nucleotide sequence: TGTGCCAGCAGCCGCAGCGGGGGCAACACCGGGGAGCTGTTTTTT. Its translation: CASSRSGGNTGELFF.